This entry lists 15 T cell receptor beta chains sequenced from one sample in a study of T cell responses to AZD1222 COVID-19 vaccine. Clones were sequenced by immunoSEQ multiplex PCR, and TCRdb holds only the in-frame ones, with some missing. Of 130,000 to 150,000 clones listed, roughly 88% are singletons. Sequenced material: peripheral blood, taken on day 0 of AZD1222 vaccination. These receptors came from an adult in good health.

V is TRBV27 and J is TRBJ2-1, with D hard to call. Germline CDR1 reads MNHEY; CDR2 reads SMNVEV (reference sequence). V lost 5 bases, J lost 9 bases, and 14 bases lay in between. CDR3 length: 13 amino acids. Here the CDR3 DNA reads TGTGCCAGCAGTGCCCCCTCTGTAGGTGAGCAGTTCTTC. Residues: CASSAPSVGEQFF.

The sample holds a few counts of this clone. The CDR3 sequence: CASSLAATEAFF. The CDR3 coding sequence is TGTGCCAGCAGCTTAGCGGCCACGGAAGCTTTCTTT. The V gene is TRBV7-9, the J gene TRBJ1-1; D remains ambiguous. V was clipped by 0 bases and J by 8 bases, with 7 bases between them. Germline V lookup: CDR1 SEHNR, CDR2 FQNEAQ (reference sequence). The CDR3 runs 12 residues.

The J gene is TRBJ2-6, the V gene TRBV7-2, with 7 positions matching TRBD2. The V and J ends lost 8 bases and 0 bases, in that order; junction bases with no gene match: 16. The germline CDR1 and CDR2 sequences are SGHTA and FQGNSA. CDR3 length: 19 residues. The CDR3 region is CASLPVQRLAVSGANVLTF. DNA for the CDR3: TGTGCCAGCCTTCCAGTTCAGCGGCTAGCGGTCTCTGGGGCCAACGTCCTGACTTTC.

V is TRBV19 and J is TRBJ2-1; 10 bases fit TRBD2. This CDR3 contains 16 residues. Looked up from germline, CDR1 is LNHDA and CDR2 is SQIVND (reference sequence). V lost 4 bases to trimming and J lost 4 bases; unmatched junction nucleotides: 7. CDR3 sequence reads: CASSSRTSGIYNEQFF. CDR3 in DNA: TGTGCCAGTAGTAGCCGCACTAGCGGGATATACAATGAGCAGTTCTTC.

Only one count was recorded for this clone. The chain links TRBV5-1 to TRBJ2-7; TRBD2 agrees at 7 bases. Germline V CDR1 and CDR2: SGHRS, YFSETQ. The CDR3 runs 15 residues. The V gene end was trimmed by 4 bases and the J gene end by 6 bases; junction bases not matched to a gene: 13. CDR3 nucleotide sequence: TGCGCCAGCAGCCAACATGGGGGGGAGCTGGGCGAGCAGTACTTC. It translates to CASSQHGGELGEQYF.

The count of this clone is one. This chain joins TRBV16 and TRBJ1-6, with D possibly matching TRBD1 (5 bases). The CDR3 consists of 15 residues. Germline V gives CDR1 KGHSY, CDR2 FQNENV. V was cut by 4 bases and J by 1 base, with 8 bases left in between. CDR3 nucleotides: TGTGCCAGCAGCCCAGACAGTTCCTATAATTCACCCCTCCACTTT. Translating gives CASSPDSSYNSPLHF.

The rearrangement joins TRBV5-5 to TRBJ1-2; D may be TRBD1 (5 bases). V was shortened by 6 bases and J by 2 bases, with 14 bases between the two germline ends. The CDR3 is made up of 14 amino acids. Per germline, CDR1 SGHKS and CDR2 YYEKEE (reference sequence). The CDR3 is CASTSGEPNYGYTF. The CDR3 region has the DNA TGTGCCAGCACCTCGGGGGAGCCAAACTATGGCTACACCTTC.

This sequence joins TRBV14 and TRBJ1-2, with 9 bases matching TRBD1. Trimming cost V 0 bases and J 5 bases; bases outside gene matches: 7. The CDR3 extends over 16 amino acids. The germline V gene encodes CDR1 SGHDN and CDR2 FVKESK. CDR3 region: CASSQDVGQGSYGYTF. In DNA form, the CDR3 reads TGTGCCAGCAGCCAAGATGTGGGACAGGGCTCATATGGCTACACCTTC.

V is TRBV7-9 and J is TRBJ1-2; 10 bases align to TRBD1. V shed 4 bases and J 3 bases; nucleotides not matched to a gene: 5. This CDR3 is 15 amino acids long. CDR1 and CDR2 (germline): SEHNR, FQNEAQ (reference sequence). The CDR3 DNA reads as TGTGCCAGCAGCTCAGACAGGGGGCCACACTATGGCTACACCTTC. Amino acids: CASSSDRGPHYGYTF.

The chain uses TRBV3-1 (or the pseudogene TRBV3-2) and TRBJ2-1, with TRBD2 identical over 8 bases. Germline V gene sequence: CDR1 LGHDT, CDR2 YNNKEL (reference sequence). V lost 0 bases, J lost 1 base, and 5 bases stayed unmatched. The CDR3 length is 17 residues. In DNA form, the CDR3 reads TGTGCCAGCAGCCAAGATTGGGAGCGGGGGTCCTACAATGAGCAGTTCTTC. As protein: CASSQDWERGSYNEQFF.

The CDR3 protein is CASSPSGTLQETQYF. The CDR3 nucleotides read TGTGCCAGTAGTCCCTCCGGGACACTACAAGAGACCCAGTACTTC. This chain uses TRBV19 with TRBJ2-5; a weak D match, TRBD1 (6 bases). Germline CDR1 reads LNHDA; CDR2 reads SQIVND (reference sequence). This CDR3 comprises 15 residues. V lost 5 bases, J lost 2 bases, and 15 bases lay in between.

This chain joins TRBV7-8 and TRBJ2-1, with D maybe TRBD2 (6 bases). In germline, CDR1 is SGHVS, CDR2 FQNEAQ. Trimming removed 2 bases from V and 9 bases from J, with 17 bases in between. This CDR3 is built from 15 residues. The CDR3 loop is CASSLLGLGGGEQFF. The CDR3 region has the DNA TGTGCCAGCAGCTTATTGGGCCTGGGGGGAGGTGAGCAGTTCTTC.

This clone was found once. The chain joins TRBV5-4 to TRBJ1-1; D perhaps matches TRBD1 (5 bases). Looked up from germline, CDR1 is SGHNT and CDR2 is YYREEE (reference sequence). Trimming stripped 0 bases from V and 5 bases from J, with 14 bases between. The CDR3 is made up of 15 amino acids. The CDR3 bases are TGTGCCAGCAGCTTGGCTGTAAGCCGGGGGACTGAAGCTTTCTTT. Its protein product is CASSLAVSRGTEAFF.

This clone has only a few counts. This chain uses TRBV29-1 with TRBJ2-1; tentative D call: TRBD1 (6 bases). Trimming shortened V by 3 bases and J by 1 base, and 10 bases separated the two germline ends. The CDR3 length is 14 residues. Looked up from germline, CDR1 is SQVTM and CDR2 is ANQGSEA. The CDR3 reads CSVEGHPSYNEQFF. The CDR3 DNA follows: TGCAGCGTTGAGGGACATCCATCCTACAATGAGCAGTTCTTC.

The V call is TRBV6-2 or TRBV6-3, the J call TRBJ2-5; 8 bases line up with TRBD1. Germline V gives CDR1 MNHEY, CDR2 SVGEGT. With V trimmed by 4 bases and J by 5 bases, 9 bases remained unmatched. This CDR3 has 15 amino acids. The CDR3 spells CASSSDREKSETQYF. The CDR3 coding sequence is TGTGCCAGCAGTTCGGACAGGGAGAAAAGTGAGACCCAGTACTTC.